The present TCR beta chain was sequenced within a study of regulatory T cells in long-lasting Graves disease. Study at large: Under 3 months of antithyroid drugs had been taken by newly diagnosed Graves' patients.

Germline values: CDR1 MDHEN, CDR2 SYDVKM. Between the trimmed V and J ends, which lost 6 bases and 8 bases, there was a span of 14 bases. This CDR3 has 13 residues. Through Arm-PCR of CDR3 regions and iRepertoire HTBI primers, TCR beta libraries were built. TCRdb recomputed calls from the multiplex PCR reads with MiXCR, one row per CDR3 protein. The profile shows roughly 410,000 distinct CDR3 sequences, about 15% of them singletons. The time point here: newly diagnosed GD, antithyroid drugs for less than 3 months. With RNA extracted from PBMCs as input, the TCR library was made. These data were also filed under a second study, of T cells in Graves' hyperthyroidism and ophthalmopathy. According to that study: Hyperthyroidism had been newly diagnosed in patients aged 18 to 65, and its duration was under 2 months.

The chain uses TRBV28 and TRBJ2-1; possible D gene TRBD1, 5 bases. This TCR was recovered from a woman in her forties with Graves disease. The sample here was peripheral blood mononuclear cells (PBMCs), taken at new diagnosis, from a patient treated with antithyroid drugs. For the CDR3, the DNA is TGTGCCAGCAGCGCATACAGGCTCCATGAGCAGTTCTTC. This gives the protein CASSAYRLHEQFF.